At least ten counts were recorded for the clone carrying this T cell receptor (beta chain). Its cognate antigen is unknown. A single record per CDR3 protein comes from TCRdb applying MiXCR to the reads. The data show around 210,000 distinct CDR3 sequences, under 8.5% seen once. This specimen comes from a study of T cell repertoires in cytomegalovirus infection. Study overall: It can be stated that public TCR beta signatures indicated CMV infection as well as a matching HLA type. The study's findings and limits: Cumulative public TCR beta family frequency identified CMV carriers with the relevant HLA. HLA-C-restricted CMV-specific TCR beta clonotypes prevailed in the ex vivo response.

This CDR3 contains 15 residues. V was pared by 0 bases and J by 6 bases, with 7 bases of the junction left unmatched. Germline assignment: CDR1 SGHTA and CDR2 FQGNSA. This sequence originates from a human donor in good health (CMV status not recorded). Some clones in this sample may be carry-over from other donors' samples. Material for sequencing was PBMCs. The genes are TRBV7-2 and TRBJ2-7, with 8 bases that match TRBD2. CDR3 nucleotide sequence: TGTGCCAGCAGCTTAGCCCGAGGACTAGCTCTCGAGCAGTACTTC. Translating gives CASSLARGLALEQYF.